A selection of T cell receptor beta chains follows, all from one sample in a study of human T cells and chemical hapten exposure. TCRdb re-called the RACE reads with MiXCR, one entry per CDR3 protein. The sample consists of about 190,000 distinct CDR3 sequences, about 22% of them appearing once. This specimen consisted of whole blood, obtained in connection with sensitization to the hapten diphenylcyclopropenone (DPC). These TCRs come from a woman aged 40 to 55 with alopecia areata. Some clones in this sample may be carry-over from other donors' samples. Both conserved end residues are trimmed from each CDR3. The order of the fields is J gene, clone size, V gene, CDR3 protein. Rows may omit the clone size; those that give it use once, few, many or a size class.

j_call: TRBJ2-1; clone_size: -; v_call: TRBV10-3; cdr3_aa: AISESGTGYNEQF
j_call: TRBJ1-1; clone_size: -; v_call: TRBV5-1; cdr3_aa: ASRELSNTEAF
j_call: TRBJ2-2; clone_size: few; v_call: TRBV5-5; cdr3_aa: ASSLGPGDTGELF
j_call: TRBJ2-3; clone_size: many; v_call: TRBV29-1; cdr3_aa: SVFREITDTQY
j_call: TRBJ1-3; clone_size: -; v_call: TRBV14; cdr3_aa: ASSQGWGNTIY
j_call: TRBJ2-1; clone_size: -; v_call: TRBV24-1; cdr3_aa: ATRGDGYNEQF
j_call: TRBJ2-7; clone_size: few; v_call: TRBV6-6; cdr3_aa: ASSSPGEGSYEQY
j_call: TRBJ1-4; clone_size: -; v_call: TRBV2; cdr3_aa: ASSEDNHEKLF
j_call: TRBJ2-1; clone_size: -; v_call: TRBV7-2; cdr3_aa: ASSLSDYNEQF
j_call: TRBJ2-1; clone_size: few; v_call: TRBV10-2; cdr3_aa: ASSVGVYNEQF
j_call: TRBJ2-3; clone_size: -; v_call: TRBV15; cdr3_aa: ATGGTDTQY
j_call: TRBJ2-1; clone_size: -; v_call: TRBV2; cdr3_aa: ASSGSVYDEQF
j_call: TRBJ2-1; clone_size: many; v_call: TRBV7-2; cdr3_aa: ASSEGSGRQF
j_call: TRBJ2-7; clone_size: -; v_call: TRBV10-3; cdr3_aa: AIRESSYEQY
j_call: TRBJ2-7; clone_size: many; v_call: TRBV7-8; cdr3_aa: ASSLASAPSYEQY
j_call: TRBJ1-2; clone_size: -; v_call: TRBV5-1; cdr3_aa: ASSLGTGGLYGYT
j_call: TRBJ2-7; clone_size: few; v_call: TRBV29-1; cdr3_aa: SVETGGGYEQY
j_call: TRBJ2-1; clone_size: few; v_call: TRBV29-1; cdr3_aa: SAIWQGLHPF
j_call: TRBJ1-2; clone_size: -; v_call: TRBV6-2/TRBV6-3; cdr3_aa: ASSWGTSGYT
j_call: TRBJ2-5; clone_size: few; v_call: TRBV29-1; cdr3_aa: SVGWGLETQY
j_call: TRBJ2-1; clone_size: -; v_call: TRBV12-3/TRBV12-4; cdr3_aa: ASTLGLAEGNEQF
j_call: TRBJ1-2; clone_size: few; v_call: TRBV5-1; cdr3_aa: ASSLQDGNYGYT
j_call: TRBJ2-3; clone_size: once; v_call: TRBV4-2; cdr3_aa: ASSPRGVADTQY
j_call: TRBJ2-7; clone_size: once; v_call: TRBV4-1; cdr3_aa: ASSLTYRDYQPYEQY
j_call: TRBJ2-3; clone_size: many; v_call: TRBV20-1; cdr3_aa: SARDTQGTDTQY
j_call: TRBJ1-3; clone_size: -; v_call: TRBV10-3; cdr3_aa: AISPPTNTIY
j_call: TRBJ2-6; clone_size: -; v_call: TRBV12-3/TRBV12-4; cdr3_aa: ASSLRTGTSGANVLT
j_call: TRBJ1-5; clone_size: many; v_call: TRBV28; cdr3_aa: ASSSTGTGWQPQH
j_call: TRBJ2-3; clone_size: -; v_call: TRBV12-3/TRBV12-4; cdr3_aa: ASSRLGAGFTDTQY
j_call: TRBJ2-7; clone_size: -; v_call: TRBV4-1; cdr3_aa: ASSQALAGGRSEQY
j_call: TRBJ2-7; clone_size: few; v_call: TRBV6-2/TRBV6-3; cdr3_aa: ASSYLQKGARSSYEQY
j_call: TRBJ2-5; clone_size: many; v_call: TRBV29-1; cdr3_aa: SVVFRGRQYQETQY
j_call: TRBJ2-2; clone_size: -; v_call: TRBV7-3; cdr3_aa: ASSLSSGTGELF
j_call: TRBJ2-1; clone_size: -; v_call: TRBV5-1; cdr3_aa: ASSLTTRDNEQF
j_call: TRBJ2-2; clone_size: -; v_call: TRBV7-9; cdr3_aa: ASSLTGQGNTGELF
j_call: TRBJ2-7; clone_size: few; v_call: TRBV28; cdr3_aa: ASGGQGLYEQY
j_call: TRBJ2-1; clone_size: -; v_call: TRBV7-6; cdr3_aa: ASSLVSGGGYNEQF
j_call: TRBJ2-1; clone_size: few; v_call: TRBV20-1; cdr3_aa: SASDRGFNNEQF
j_call: TRBJ2-7; clone_size: few; v_call: TRBV20-1; cdr3_aa: SARDEGTSGTYEQY
j_call: TRBJ2-1; clone_size: -; v_call: TRBV6-5; cdr3_aa: ASSSQAGYNEQF
j_call: TRBJ2-2; clone_size: -; v_call: TRBV29-1; cdr3_aa: SVRFRSNTGELF
j_call: TRBJ2-4; clone_size: -; v_call: TRBV6-1; cdr3_aa: ASLAGGGNIQY
j_call: TRBJ2-6; clone_size: few; v_call: TRBV10-3; cdr3_aa: AIRNHRGTGANVLT
j_call: TRBJ1-4; clone_size: -; v_call: TRBV5-5; cdr3_aa: ASSFYLTEGKLF
j_call: TRBJ1-5; clone_size: few; v_call: TRBV20-1; cdr3_aa: SSPPTGQNQPQH
j_call: TRBJ1-2; clone_size: few; v_call: TRBV10-3; cdr3_aa: AISVGQDYGYT
j_call: TRBJ2-1; clone_size: -; v_call: TRBV20-1; cdr3_aa: SARDSWASGTLVREQF
j_call: TRBJ2-2; clone_size: -; v_call: TRBV2; cdr3_aa: ASRSQNTGELF
j_call: TRBJ2-2; clone_size: -; v_call: TRBV5-1; cdr3_aa: ASSQGQQNTGELF
j_call: TRBJ1-6; clone_size: few; v_call: TRBV3-1; cdr3_aa: ASSRTSNSPLH
j_call: TRBJ2-7; clone_size: many; v_call: TRBV28; cdr3_aa: ASSSRDRTYEQY
j_call: TRBJ2-7; clone_size: once; v_call: TRBV29-1; cdr3_aa: SAGAGDSSYEQY
j_call: TRBJ1-4; clone_size: few; v_call: TRBV5-8; cdr3_aa: ASSLGDRDNEKLF
j_call: TRBJ1-1; clone_size: few; v_call: TRBV7-2; cdr3_aa: ASSLEGGLVTEAF
j_call: TRBJ2-7; clone_size: -; v_call: TRBV21-1; cdr3_aa: ASGPIREQY